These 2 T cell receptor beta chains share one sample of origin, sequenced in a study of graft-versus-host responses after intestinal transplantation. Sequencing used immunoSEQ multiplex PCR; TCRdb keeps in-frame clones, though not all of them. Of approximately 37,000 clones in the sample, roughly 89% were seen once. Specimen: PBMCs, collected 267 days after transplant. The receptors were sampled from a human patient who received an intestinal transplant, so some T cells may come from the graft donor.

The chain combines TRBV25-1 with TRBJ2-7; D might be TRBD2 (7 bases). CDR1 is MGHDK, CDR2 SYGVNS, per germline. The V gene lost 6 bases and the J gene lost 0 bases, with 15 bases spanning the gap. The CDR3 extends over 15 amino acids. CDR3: CASSPGEGSSYEQYF. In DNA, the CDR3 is TGTGCCAGCAGCCCAGGGGAGGGGAGCTCCTACGAGCAGTACTTC.

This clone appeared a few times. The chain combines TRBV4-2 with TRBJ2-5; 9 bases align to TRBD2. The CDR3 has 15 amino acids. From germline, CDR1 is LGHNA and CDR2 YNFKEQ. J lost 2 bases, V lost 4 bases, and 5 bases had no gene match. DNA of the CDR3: TGTGCCAGCAGCCTACAGGCGGGGGGGCAAGAGACCCAGTACTTC. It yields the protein CASSLQAGGQETQYF.